This T cell receptor (beta chain) was identified in a study of T cells in Graves' hyperthyroidism and ophthalmopathy. Amplified TCR beta CDR3 regions derived from RNA transcripts. The HTBI primer set served for first-round RT-PCR of the TCR CDR3. From the multiplex PCR reads, TCRdb called clonotypes with MiXCR, one entry per CDR3 protein. This sample carries about half a million distinct CDR3 sequences, less than 25% of them seen once, and the ten largest clones take around 27%. V lost 9 bases and J 2 bases, leaving 16 bases between the germline ends. Germline V gives CDR1 LNHNV, CDR2 YYDKDF (reference sequence). The CDR3 extends over 14 amino acids.

The rearrangement uses TRBV15 and TRBJ1-1, with a weak D call TRBD1 (5 bases). The receptor was isolated from a man younger than 35 with Graves' hyperthyroidism. Material for sequencing was blood. The CDR3 here is CATSPGRSNTEAFF. The DNA for the CDR3 is TGTGCCACTTCACCGGGACGGAGTAACACTGAAGCTTTCTTT.